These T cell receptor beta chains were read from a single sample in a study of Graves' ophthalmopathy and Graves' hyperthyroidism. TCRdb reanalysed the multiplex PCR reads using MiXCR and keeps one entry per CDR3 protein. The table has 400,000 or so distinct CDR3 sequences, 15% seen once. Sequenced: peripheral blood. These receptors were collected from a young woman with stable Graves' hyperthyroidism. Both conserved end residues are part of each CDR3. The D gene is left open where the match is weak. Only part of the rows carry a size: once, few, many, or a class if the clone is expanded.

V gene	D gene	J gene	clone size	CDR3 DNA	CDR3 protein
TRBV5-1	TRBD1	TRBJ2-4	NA	TGCGCCAGCAGCCCTCGGGACAGGGGTTTCTTAGCCAAAAACATTAAGTACTTC	CASSPRDRGFLAKNIKYF
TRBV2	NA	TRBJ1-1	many	TGTGCCAGCAGTGAACCAGAAGAAGCTTTCTTT	CASSEPEEAFF
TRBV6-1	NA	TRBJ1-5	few	TGTGCCAGCAGTGACCAAGCACCTGGGGGCAATCAGCCCCAGCATTTT	CASSDQAPGGNQPQHF
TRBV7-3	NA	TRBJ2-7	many	TGTGCCAGCAGCCCCCATGGAGGGGATGGCCACGAGCAGTACTTC	CASSPHGGDGHEQYF
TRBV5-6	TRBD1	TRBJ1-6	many	TGTGCCAGCAGCTTGGGACGGGACAGGTATAATTCACCCCTCCACTTT	CASSLGRDRYNSPLHF
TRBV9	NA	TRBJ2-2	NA	TGTGCCAGCAGCGTAGTACCAAAGAACACCGGGGAGCTGTTTTTT	CASSVVPKNTGELFF
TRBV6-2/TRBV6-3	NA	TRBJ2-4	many	TGTGCCAGCAGACTCTCCCAGGGCCTCCTAGCCAAAAACATTCAGTACTTC	CASRLSQGLLAKNIQYF
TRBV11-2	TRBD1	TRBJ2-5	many	TGTGCCAGCAGCCCACAGGGGATCCAAGAGACCCAGTACTTC	CASSPQGIQETQYF
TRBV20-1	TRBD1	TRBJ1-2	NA	TGCAGTGCTAGAGAAACAGGGGGCCAGAACTATGGCTACACCTTC	CSARETGGQNYGYTF
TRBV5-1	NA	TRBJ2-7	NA	TGCGCCAGCAGACTCGCGGACAGCAACGAGCAGTACTTC	CASRLADSNEQYF
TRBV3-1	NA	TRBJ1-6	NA	TGTGCCAGCAGCCGAGGGGGGGCAGCTTATAATTCACCCCTCCACTTT	CASSRGGAAYNSPLHF
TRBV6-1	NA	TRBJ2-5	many	TGTGCCAGCAGTGAAATAACAGCGCTGACCCAAGAGACCCAGTACTTC	CASSEITALTQETQYF
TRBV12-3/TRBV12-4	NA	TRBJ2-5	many	TGTGCCAGCAGTAAGACAGAGGGGACGGAGACCCAGTACTTC	CASSKTEGTETQYF
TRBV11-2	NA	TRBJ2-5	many	TGTGCCAGCAACACCGTGGGGGGACGAGAGACCCAGTACTTC	CASNTVGGRETQYF
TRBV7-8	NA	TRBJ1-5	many	TGTGCCAGCAGCTTAGTTATTTTCGGGGGAGGCAATCAGCCCCAGCATTTT	CASSLVIFGGGNQPQHF
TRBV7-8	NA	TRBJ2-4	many	TGTGCCAGCAGCTTAGGGGCAGGGGTGGCCAAAAACATTAAGTACTTC	CASSLGAGVAKNIKYF
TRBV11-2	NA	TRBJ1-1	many	TGTGCCAGCAGCTTTGGACCTCCCGGGACTGAAGCTTTCTTT	CASSFGPPGTEAFF
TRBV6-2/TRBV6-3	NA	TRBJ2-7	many	TGTGCCAGCAGTTACTCGATGGACTCGGCCTACGAGCAGTACTTC	CASSYSMDSAYEQYF
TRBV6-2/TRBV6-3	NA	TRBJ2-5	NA	TGTGCCAGCAGTTATCGGGGGCTTGAGGAGACCCAGTACTTC	CASSYRGLEETQYF
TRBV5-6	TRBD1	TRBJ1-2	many	TGTGCCAGCAGCCAGGGGGTCCGAGGCTACACCTTC	CASSQGVRGYTF
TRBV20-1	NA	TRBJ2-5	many	TGCAGTGCTAGAGATTTTACAGGGAAAGAGACCCAGTACTTC	CSARDFTGKETQYF
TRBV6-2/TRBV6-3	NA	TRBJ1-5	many	TGTGCCAGCAGTCCTGGTCTGTTTCAGCCCCAGCATTTT	CASSPGLFQPQHF
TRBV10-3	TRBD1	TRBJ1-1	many	TGTGCCATCAGCCCCACCGGGACAGTAAACACTGAAGCTTTCTTT	CAISPTGTVNTEAFF
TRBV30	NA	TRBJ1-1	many	TGTGCCTGGAGTAGCCGGGGGGGGCACAAATGTGGTCGCACTGAAGCTTTCTTT	CAWSSRGGHKCGRTEAFF
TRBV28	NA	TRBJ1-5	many	TGTGCCAGCATAGGAGGAGGGCAGCCCCAGCATTTT	CASIGGGQPQHF